The clone carrying this T cell receptor (beta chain) has a count of ten or more. What it binds is unknown. These data belong to a study of T cells after yellow fever vaccination. Findings and caveats of the study: Reappearing after the booster were most of the clones from primary vaccination (around 95% CD4, approximately 86% CD8). Bulk-population clonotypes that are abundant could appear as contaminants in FACS-sorted repertoires.

The CDR3 has 15 amino acids. The V and J ends lost 5 bases and 6 bases, in that order; junction bases with no gene match: 10. Germline lookup yields CDR1 LGHNA and CDR2 YNFKEQ. A process of 5'RACE template switching, which added a universal primer site and UMIs, was used to make TCR cDNA. TCRdb fed the 5' RACE reads into MiXCR, producing one record per CDR3 protein. The sample lists 250,000 or so distinct CDR3 sequences; more than 3.5% were seen once. The TCR comes from a man younger than 35 who received the YFV17D yellow fever vaccine. This sequence joins TRBV4-2 and TRBJ2-5; 9 nucleotides align to TRBD2. The sample in question was PBMCs, obtained 15 days after the yellow fever booster vaccination. The CDR3, as DNA: TGTGCCAGCAGCTCGGCGGGACTAGCTTTGAAGACCCAGTACTTC. Residues: CASSSAGLALKTQYF.